The 15 T cell receptor beta chains in this list originate from one sample, sequenced in a study of T-cell reconstitution after alpha-beta-depleted transplantation in children. Preparation of the TCRbeta library used unique molecular identifiers. TCRdb reprocessed the PCR reads via MiXCR and lists one record per CDR3 protein. This sample has about 400,000 distinct CDR3 sequences, with about 20% found just once. The sequencing here drew on PBMCs from the stem cell graft donor, taken from the stem cell graft. These receptors all come from a human donor who donated a stem cell graft to a child with acute myeloid leukemia.

This clonotype was detected only a few times. The chain joins TRBV29-1 to TRBJ1-2, with 12 bases aligning to TRBD1. The CDR3 sequence is 15 residues long. Germline CDR1 SQVTM, CDR2 ANQGSEA. The V gene end was trimmed by 6 bases and the J gene end by 7 bases; junction bases not matched to a gene: 12. CDR3 sequence: CSVSSPGQGAVGYTF. The CDR3 bases are TGCAGCGTGAGCAGCCCGGGACAGGGGGCCGTTGGCTACACCTTC. The full variable domain, rest sourced from reference TRBV29-1 and TRBJ1-2, is SAVISQKPSRDICQRGTSLTIQCQVDSQVTMMFWYRQQPGQSLTLIATANQGSEATYESGFVIDKFPISRPNLTFSTLTVSNMSPEDSSIYLCSVSSPGQGAVGYTFGSGTRLTVV.

The chain carries TRBV4-3 and TRBJ2-7, with D possibly matching TRBD1 (7 bases). This CDR3 comprises 15 residues. Trimming pared 0 bases from V and 5 bases from J, leaving 14 bases between. Germline values: CDR1 LGHNA, CDR2 YSLEER. CDR3 DNA: TGCGCCAGCAGCCAAGATCAGGAGGGGGCTAACGAGCAGTACTTC. It is translated as CASSQDQEGANEQYF.

With respect to this clonotype: The final CDR3 position lacks the conserved phenylalanine or tryptophan, pointing to a likely read error. The gene calls are TRBV2 and TRBJ1-1; D is ambiguous. Trimming took off 6 bases at V and 0 bases at J, with 11 bases between the two ends. The V gene's germline CDR1 is SNHLY and CDR2 FYNNEI. CDR3 length: 14 amino acids. In DNA form, the CDR3 reads TGTGCCAGCAGCAACGGAGGACTGAACACTGAAGCTTTCTAT. Translation: CASSNGGLNTEAFY.

The V gene is TRBV5-1, the J gene TRBJ2-3; possibly TRBD1 for D (6 bases). This CDR3 has 14 residues. Trimming left V 1 base short and J 2 bases short, with 8 bases between. CDR1 and CDR2 from the germline V gene are SGHRS and YFSETQ. The chain's CDR3 is CASSLWTATDTQYF. CDR3 nucleotides: TGCGCCAGCAGCTTGTGGACAGCCACAGATACGCAGTATTTT.

V and J are TRBV28 and TRBJ2-7; no clear D. This CDR3 comprises 12 residues. Germline values: CDR1 MDHEN, CDR2 SYDVKM. V was shortened by 8 bases and J by 4 bases, with 12 bases between the two germline ends. The CDR3 loop reads CASEALGYEQYF. The CDR3 nucleotides are TGTGCCAGCGAGGCGTTGGGATACGAGCAGTACTTC.

The chain employs TRBV29-1 and TRBJ2-3; D is unresolved. The CDR3 runs 12 residues. Germline CDR1 and CDR2: SQVTM and ANQGSEA. Trimming removed 8 bases from V and 0 bases from J, with 9 bases in between. CDR3 bases: TGCAGCATTCACTCGAGCACAGATACGCAGTATTTT. Its protein is CSIHSSTDTQYF.

This clonotype was detected only a few times. This sequence joins TRBV7-2 and TRBJ2-1; 11 nucleotides align to TRBD2. The V gene end was trimmed by 2 bases and the J gene end by 1 base; junction bases not matched to a gene: 4. CDR3 length: 17 amino acids. CDR1 is SGHTA, CDR2 FQGNSA, per germline. The chain's CDR3 is CASSLTSGRGSYNEQFF. CDR3 nucleotides: TGTGCCAGCAGCTTAACTAGCGGGAGAGGATCCTACAATGAGCAGTTCTTC.

The chain employs TRBV27 and TRBJ2-1; 7 nucleotides align to TRBD1. Germline CDR1 MNHEY, CDR2 SMNVEV (reference sequence). This CDR3 has 16 amino acids. J lost 2 bases, V lost 0 bases, and 4 bases had no gene match. This chain's CDR3 is CASSLSTGVAYNEQFF. The CDR3, as DNA: TGTGCCAGCAGTTTATCAACAGGGGTGGCCTACAATGAGCAGTTCTTC.

This clonotype showed up many times. The chain carries TRBV20-1 and TRBJ2-1; D gene ambiguous. The CDR3 is 12 residues long. Germline V gives CDR1 DFQATT, CDR2 SNEGSKA (reference sequence). The DNA for the CDR3 is TGCAGCTTGCTACGAGGACCCAATGAGCAGTTCTTC. It encodes CSLLRGPNEQFF.

This clonotype turned up a few times. The chain couples TRBV5-1 to TRBJ2-5, with TRBD2 matching over 11 bases. V lost 0 bases, J lost 5 bases, and 6 bases stayed unmatched. The CDR3 length is 16 residues. Germline V gene lookup returns CDR1 SGHRS and CDR2 YFSETQ. DNA for the CDR3: TGCGCCAGCAGCTTGGTGACTAGCGGGGTAGGGGAGACCCAGTACTTC. Protein sequence: CASSLVTSGVGETQYF.

This clonotype was detected many times. This chain joins TRBV29-1 and TRBJ1-3; D remains ambiguous. Trimming took off 1 base at V and 4 bases at J, with 2 bases between the two ends. The germline gives CDR1 SQVTM, CDR2 ANQGSEA. The CDR3 loop spans 11 amino acids. The DNA for the CDR3 is TGCAGCGTTGAAGTCGGAAACACCATATATTTT. It translates to CSVEVGNTIYF.

This clonotype has a count of ten or more. The V and J genes are TRBV5-1 and TRBJ2-1, with 9 positions matching TRBD2. V shed 4 bases, J shed 11 bases, and the junction held 7 bases outside the gene matches. There are 13 residues in the CDR3. Germline loops: CDR1 SGHRS, CDR2 YFSETQ. The CDR3 loop reads CASSPGSSGKQFF. CDR3 DNA: TGCGCCAGCAGCCCTGGATCTAGCGGGAAGCAGTTCTTC.

This clonotype was recorded at least ten times. The chain joins TRBV9 to TRBJ2-1, with TRBD1 identical over 8 bases. The germline gives CDR1 SGDLS, CDR2 YYNGEE. The CDR3 spans 14 residues. Unmatched junction bases numbered 7, after V lost 7 bases and J lost 4 bases. CDR3 sequence: CASATGVGYNEQFF. The CDR3 nucleotides read TGTGCCAGCGCGACAGGGGTAGGGTACAATGAGCAGTTCTTC.

The V gene is TRBV30, the J gene TRBJ2-1, with 8 bases lining up with TRBD2. The junction had 5 bases not matched to a gene; V was cut back by 4 bases and J by 3 bases. The CDR3 spans 14 residues. Germline V CDR1 and CDR2: GTSNPN, SVGIG (reference sequence). CDR3: CAWTPREGYNEQFF. The CDR3 region has the DNA TGTGCCTGGACCCCCCGGGAGGGCTACAATGAGCAGTTCTTC.

This clonotype was picked up a small number of times. The chain carries TRBV5-1 and TRBJ1-1; the D is unclear. V dropped 5 bases and J dropped 1 base, with 15 bases sitting between them. The CDR3 spans 15 residues. The V gene's germline CDR1 is SGHRS and CDR2 YFSETQ. The CDR3 sequence: CASRSTGDANTEAFF. In DNA, the CDR3 is TGCGCCAGCAGATCTACCGGCGACGCGAACACTGAAGCTTTCTTT.